The 24 T cell receptor beta chains in this list originate from one sample, sequenced in a study of blood T cell repertoires in COVID-19. Only in-frame clones appear in the TCRdb table, and some are missing; sequencing was by immunoSEQ multiplex PCR. The data contain some 56,000 clones, 70% to 85% of them seen just once; the ten biggest clones take up under 14%. What was sequenced was peripheral blood. These receptors were collected from a man aged 80 or over with COVID-19, enrolled during active disease.

This chain connects TRBV2 to TRBJ1-1; the D gene is possibly TRBD1 (5 bases). Trimming removed 4 bases at V and 10 bases at J, with 10 bases between. CDR3 size: 11 residues. Germline V lookup: CDR1 SNHLY, CDR2 FYNNEI. The CDR3 nucleotides read TGTGCCAGCAGTGGGGGGGGGAGAGCTTTCTTT. Translated: CASSGGGRAFF.

The chain employs TRBV28 and TRBJ2-1; D possibly corresponds to TRBD2 (6 bases). Germline V gene data show CDR1 as MDHEN and CDR2 as SYDVKM. The CDR3 spans 12 residues. The V end lost 9 bases, the J end lost 5 bases, and 11 bases lay between the germline ends. The CDR3 DNA follows: TGTGCCAGTAGCGGACTGCACAATGAGCAGTTCTTC. It encodes CASSGLHNEQFF.

This clone was counted a few times. J is TRBJ1-2 and V is TRBV7-9; 9 positions match TRBD1. The CDR3 sequence is 13 residues long. V lost 3 bases to trimming and J lost 4 bases; unmatched junction nucleotides: 0. Looked up from germline, CDR1 is SEHNR and CDR2 is FQNEAQ (reference sequence). The CDR3 DNA follows: TGTGCCAGCAGCTTGACAGGGGGCTATGGCTACACCTTC. The encoded protein is CASSLTGGYGYTF. Using reference TRBV7-9 and TRBJ1-2 for the parts outside the CDR3, the full variable domain is DTGVSQNPRHKITKRGQNVTFRCDPISEHNRLYWYRQTLGQGPEFLTYFQNEAQLEKSRLLSDRFSAERPKGSFSTLEIQRTEQGDSAMYLCASSLTGGYGYTFGSGTRLTVV.

V and J are TRBV3-1 (or the pseudogene TRBV3-2) and TRBJ1-6; tentatively, D is TRBD1 (6 bases). The ends were cut back, 6 bases at V and 7 bases at J, with 13 bases in the middle. This CDR3 contains 14 residues. CDR1 and CDR2 from the germline V gene are LGHDT and YNNKEL (reference sequence). The CDR3 nucleotides are TGTGCCAGCAGTAAAGGACAGAGAAATTCACCCCTCCACTTT. Its protein is CASSKGQRNSPLHF.

The chain uses TRBV4-3 and TRBJ2-1; a weak D match, TRBD2 (7 bases). This CDR3 is built from 18 residues. V was pared by 1 base and J by 2 bases, with 18 bases between. CDR1 LGHNA and CDR2 YSLEER come from the germline V gene. The CDR3 nucleotides are TGCGCCAGCAGCCAAGTACAGGGTGGACTAGTAACCTACAATGAGCAGTTCTTC. This sequence encodes CASSQVQGGLVTYNEQFF.

The CDR3 protein is CASSLTGGLTLAKNIQYF. As DNA, the CDR3 is TGTGCCAGCAGTCTTACAGGGGGCTTGACTCTAGCCAAAAACATTCAGTACTTC. This chain connects TRBV28 to TRBJ2-4, with 9 positions matching TRBD1. V gave up 5 bases and J gave up 0 bases; unmatched junction bases: 11. The CDR3 totals 18 residues. The V gene's germline CDR1 is MDHEN and CDR2 SYDVKM. Full variable domain (remainder filled in from reference TRBV28 and TRBJ2-4): DVKVTQSSRYLVKRTGEKVFLECVQDMDHENMFWYRQDPGLGLRLIYFSYDVKMKEKGDIPEGYSVSREKKERFSLILESASTNQTSMYLCASSLTGGLTLAKNIQYFGAGTRLSVL.

The chain carries TRBV5-1 and TRBJ2-2; D perhaps matches TRBD2 (5 bases). CDR1 SGHRS and CDR2 YFSETQ come from the germline V gene. V was cut by 4 bases and J by 0 bases, with 10 bases left in between. This CDR3 contains 15 residues. CDR3 nucleotides: TGCGCCAGCAGCCGGGCGGGTCCGAACACCGGGGAGCTGTTTTTT. The encoded protein is CASSRAGPNTGELFF.

V gene TRBV7-3 combines with J gene TRBJ2-5; 7 bases agree with TRBD1. J lost 5 bases, V lost 5 bases, and 11 bases had no gene match. Germline CDR1 SGHTA, CDR2 FQGTGA. The CDR3 length is 15 residues. CDR3 region: CASSAAGGRGETQYF. CDR3 nucleotide sequence: TGTGCCAGCAGCGCCGCTGGAGGCAGGGGGGAGACCCAGTACTTC.

This clone was detected once. The rearrangement uses TRBV7-9 and TRBJ1-2; 11 bases align to TRBD1. The CDR3 extends over 13 amino acids. CDR1 SEHNR and CDR2 FQNEAQ come from the germline V gene (reference sequence). Germline trimming cut 10 bases from V and 8 bases from J; bases unmatched to any gene: 9. The CDR3 coding sequence is TGTGCCACCTCTGGGACAGGGGGTAGCGGCTACACCTTC. Translating it yields CATSGTGGSGYTF.

J is TRBJ2-5 and V is TRBV29-1, with 10 bases that match TRBD2. The germline gives CDR1 SQVTM, CDR2 ANQGSEA. The CDR3 spans 16 residues. The trim removed 7 bases at V and 5 bases at J, leaving 16 bases unmatched. CDR3 protein: CSAGGLAGEVWETQYF. CDR3 in DNA: TGCAGCGCAGGTGGTCTAGCGGGGGAGGTGTGGGAGACCCAGTACTTC.

This clone has a single count. The gene calls are TRBV2 and TRBJ2-2; tentative D call: TRBD1 (6 bases). V was cut by 6 bases and J by 7 bases, with 18 bases left in between. CDR3 size: 15 residues. Per germline, CDR1 SNHLY and CDR2 FYNNEI. The chain's CDR3 is CASRIQGPGGGELFF. CDR3 DNA: TGTGCCAGCAGGATCCAGGGGCCCGGTGGCGGGGAGCTGTTTTTT.

The rearrangement uses TRBV4-3 and TRBJ1-6; 9 nucleotides align to TRBD1. The CDR3 is made up of 15 amino acids. Trimming at V came to 3 bases and at J to 8 bases, leaving 5 bases not matched to a gene. Per germline, CDR1 LGHNA and CDR2 YSLEER. In DNA, the CDR3 is TGCGCCAGCAGCCAGTCCGGGACAGGGCATTCACCCCTCCACTTT. Its protein product is CASSQSGTGHSPLHF.

This clone was counted between two and nine times. The chain joins TRBV7-2 to TRBJ1-6, with D possibly being TRBD1 (6 bases). Germline values: CDR1 SGHTA, CDR2 FQGNSA. Deletions cut 6 bases from V and 7 bases from J, with 16 bases between. The CDR3 covers 15 residues. CDR3 region: CASSLQGPGNSPLHF. CDR3 in DNA: TGTGCCAGCAGTTTACAGGGCCCCGGGAATTCACCCCTCCACTTT.

The gene calls are TRBV24-1 and TRBJ2-1; 12 nucleotides match TRBD1. Germline V gene lookup returns CDR1 KGHDR and CDR2 SFDVKD. The J segment lost 7 bases and the V segment lost 2 bases, leaving 11 bases of the junction unmatched. CDR3 length: 18 amino acids. The CDR3 nucleotides are TGTGCCACCAGTGATTCGGCCCCGGGACAGGGGGCAGGGAATGAGCAGTTCTTC. This sequence encodes CATSDSAPGQGAGNEQFF.

The rearrangement joins TRBV9 to TRBJ2-7, with a weak D call TRBD1 (6 bases). Trimming cost V 3 bases and J 3 bases, with 16 bases left between them. Germline V lookup: CDR1 SGDLS, CDR2 YYNGEE. The CDR3 extends over 15 amino acids. CDR3 coding DNA: TGTGCCAGCAGCGATCGAGGACAGCCTAACTACGAGCAGTACGTC. This codes for CASSDRGQPNYEQYV.

Relative to its sample, this clone is medium-sized. The chain uses TRBV27 and TRBJ1-2; TRBD1 agrees at 9 bases. This CDR3 is built from 14 residues. Germline-derived CDR1 and CDR2 are MNHEY and SMNVEV (reference sequence). The V gene end was trimmed by 3 bases and the J gene end by 2 bases; junction bases not matched to a gene: 1. CDR3 coding DNA: TGTGCCAGCAGTTTTACAGGGGGCAACTATGGCTACACCTTC. Translating gives CASSFTGGNYGYTF.

V and J are TRBV5-4 and TRBJ2-5; 7 positions agree with TRBD2. Germline-derived CDR1 and CDR2 are SGHNT and YYREEE (reference sequence). Unmatched junction bases numbered 1, after V lost 4 bases and J lost 4 bases. The CDR3 has 12 residues. CDR3 residues: CASSREGETQYF. CDR3 DNA sequence: TGTGCCAGCAGCAGGGAGGGAGAGACCCAGTACTTC. The full variable domain, rest sourced from reference TRBV5-4 and TRBJ2-5, is ETGVTQSPTHLIKTRGQQVTLRCSSQSGHNTVSWYQQALGQGPQFIFQYYREEENGRGNFPPRFSGLQFPNYSSELNVNALELDDSALYLCASSREGETQYFGPGTRLLVL.

The chain links TRBV27 to TRBJ1-2; D possibly corresponds to TRBD1 (6 bases). The V end lost 5 bases, the J end lost 2 bases, and 9 bases lay between the germline ends. CDR3 length equals 13 residues. Germline CDR1 and CDR2: MNHEY and SMNVEV (reference sequence). The CDR3 DNA follows: TGTGCCAGCAGTCTTACAGGGAACTATGGCTACACCTTC. Encoded protein: CASSLTGNYGYTF.

V and J are TRBV6-5 and TRBJ1-6, with D possibly being TRBD1 (5 bases). The CDR3 has 15 amino acids. Germline V gene sequence: CDR1 MNHEY, CDR2 SVGAGI. V was trimmed by 0 bases and J by 7 bases, leaving 10 bases between them. Here the CDR3 DNA reads TGTGCCAGCAGTTACTCTGGGGGGTTGAATTCACCCCTCCACTTT. This gives the protein CASSYSGGLNSPLHF.

The chain uses TRBV19 and TRBJ2-7, with D maybe TRBD2 (6 bases). V was shortened by 6 bases and J by 5 bases, with 20 bases between the two germline ends. CDR1 LNHDA and CDR2 SQIVND come from the germline V gene (reference sequence). This CDR3 comprises 15 residues. The CDR3, as DNA: TGTGCCAGTAGCGACTCTAGCGCAATCCGCGACGAGCAGTACTTC. It translates to CASSDSSAIRDEQYF.

The V call is TRBV10-3, the J call TRBJ1-1, with TRBD1 identical over 8 bases. The CDR3 covers 15 residues. V trimming: 5 bases; J trimming: 1 base; junction bases outside the gene matches: 6. Germline V gene data show CDR1 as ENHRY and CDR2 as SYGVKD. CDR3 bases: TGTGCCATCAGTAGTGGACAGGGCGGGAACACTGAAGCTTTCTTT. Protein product: CAISSGQGGNTEAFF.

This clone came up once. J is TRBJ1-2 and V is TRBV7-2; D remains unclear. Looked up from germline, CDR1 is SGHTA and CDR2 is FQGNSA. Trimming took off 1 base at V and 7 bases at J, with 10 bases between the two ends. The CDR3 has 13 amino acids. The CDR3 loop is CASSLDGIGGYTF. The CDR3 DNA reads TGTGCCAGCAGCTTAGACGGGATCGGTGGCTACACCTTC.

The V gene is TRBV12-3 or TRBV12-4, the J gene TRBJ2-5, with D hard to call. The V end was cut by 2 bases, the J end by 4 bases, with 8 bases between. The CDR3 is 13 amino acids. The CDR3 sequence is CASSLSQPETQYF. Written as DNA, the CDR3 is TGTGCCAGCAGTTTATCACAACCAGAGACCCAGTACTTC.

The chain employs TRBV15 and TRBJ1-1; no definite D call. Germline values: CDR1 LNHNV, CDR2 YYDKDF (reference sequence). The V end was cut by 1 base, the J end by 0 bases, with 12 bases between. The length of the CDR3 is 16 residues. The CDR3 nucleotides are TGTGCCACCAGCAGAGGTGCGATAAGAATGAACACTGAAGCTTTCTTT. Translation gives CATSRGAIRMNTEAFF.